The 24 T cell receptor beta chains given below trace back to one sample, sequenced in a study of cytomegalovirus exposure and HLA in healthy donors. Primers: 60 Vbeta forward and 13 Jbeta reverse. The protocol was immunoSEQ multiplex PCR, while the TCRdb copy is restricted to in-frame clones and leaves out a portion. The sample includes about 160,000 clones, about 75% seen only once; the top ten take roughly 2%. Sequencing was carried out using PBMCs. Receptor source: a female donor in good health and CMV-seronegative.

The J gene is TRBJ2-6, the V gene TRBV5-1; TRBD1 is a possible D gene (6 bases). The V gene's germline CDR1 is SGHRS and CDR2 YFSETQ. The CDR3 spans 16 residues. V was shortened by 2 bases and J by 4 bases, with 13 bases between the two germline ends. CDR3 sequence: CASSFNTGTGANVLTF. Here the CDR3 DNA reads TGCGCCAGCAGCTTCAATACAGGGACCGGGGCCAACGTCCTGACTTTC.

This clone came up a few times. The rearrangement uses TRBV25-1 and TRBJ1-4; 8 bases agree with TRBD1. After removal of 3 bases from V and 8 bases from J, the junction contained 8 bases not matched to a gene. The CDR3 is 15 amino acids. The germline V gene encodes CDR1 MGHDK and CDR2 SYGVNS. CDR3 coding DNA: TGTGCCAGCAGTGATCCCAGGGGGCCTAGGGAAAAACTGTTTTTT. Amino acid sequence: CASSDPRGPREKLFF.

The chain links TRBV25-1 to TRBJ1-4; D is uncertain. With 8 bases removed from V and 7 bases from J, the gap between germline ends came to 17 bases. CDR1 is MGHDK, CDR2 SYGVNS, per germline. This CDR3 region has 14 residues. This CDR3 reads CASSPGGAGEKLFF. The CDR3 DNA reads as TGTGCCAGCTCTCCGGGAGGTGCGGGTGAAAAACTGTTTTTT.

The V and J genes are TRBV28 and TRBJ2-7, with TRBD2 as a possible D gene (6 bases). This CDR3 is built from 14 residues. The germline V gene encodes CDR1 MDHEN and CDR2 SYDVKM. Trimming took 4 bases from V and 2 from J, leaving 12 bases between them. The CDR3 DNA reads as TGTGCCAGCAGTTCTGGGACTCCGCCCTACGAGCAGTACTTC. It codes for CASSSGTPPYEQYF.

DNA of the CDR3: TGTGCCATCAAAACCGGGACAGGTTCCGACACTGAAGCTTTCTTT. This codes for CAIKTGTGSDTEAFF. This chain links TRBV10-3 with TRBJ1-1; TRBD1 matches 8 bases. The length of the CDR3 is 15 residues. Germline CDR1 ENHRY, CDR2 SYGVKD. Losses at the gene ends were 7 bases for V and 3 bases for J; bases not matched to a gene: 10.

V and J are TRBV7-8 and TRBJ1-5, with 7 bases matching TRBD1. Trimming removed 3 bases from V and 7 bases from J; junction bases left unmatched: 3. The CDR3 has 13 amino acids. The germline gives CDR1 SGHVS, CDR2 FQNEAQ. This CDR3 reads CASSFTGDQPQHF. The CDR3 DNA reads TGTGCCAGCAGCTTCACAGGGGACCAGCCCCAGCATTTT.

This chain uses TRBV6-6 with TRBJ2-7, with 9 bases lining up with TRBD1. The trim removed 1 base at V and 2 bases at J, leaving 3 bases unmatched. This CDR3 is built from 15 residues. Germline V gene sequence: CDR1 MNHNY, CDR2 SVGAGI (reference sequence). CDR3 loop: CASSYFGQGTYEQYF. CDR3 bases: TGTGCCAGCAGTTACTTCGGACAGGGGACCTACGAGCAGTACTTC.

This chain links TRBV19 with TRBJ2-4, with TRBD1 matching 12 bases. This CDR3 is 15 amino acids long. Germline-derived CDR1 and CDR2 are LNHDA and SQIVND (reference sequence). Unmatched junction bases numbered 5, after V lost 3 bases and J lost 8 bases. In nucleotides, the CDR3 is TGTGCCAGTAGTATGGGGACAGGGGGCGCGTACATTCAGTACTTC. Its translation: CASSMGTGGAYIQYF.

The rearrangement uses TRBV4-1 and TRBJ2-7, with D perhaps matching TRBD2 (7 bases). In germline, CDR1 is MGHRA, CDR2 YSYEKL. The CDR3 is made up of 16 amino acids. Trimming stripped 1 base from V and 6 bases from J, with 19 bases between. Here the CDR3 reads CASSQVRGAGAVEQYF. CDR3 DNA sequence: TGCGCCAGCAGCCAAGTTAGGGGGGCGGGGGCCGTCGAGCAGTACTTC.

This chain joins TRBV7-9 and TRBJ1-1; D is unresolved. Germline values: CDR1 SEHNR, CDR2 FQNEAQ (reference sequence). The CDR3 consists of 12 residues. Between the trimmed V and J ends, which lost 5 bases and 6 bases, there was a span of 10 bases. This CDR3 reads CASSQRTAEAFF. In nucleotides, the CDR3 is TGTGCCAGCAGCCAACGGACTGCTGAAGCTTTCTTT.

J is TRBJ2-7 and V is TRBV5-1; tentative D call: TRBD2 (6 bases). V was pared by 4 bases and J by 5 bases, with 16 bases between. CDR1 is SGHRS and CDR2 is YFSETQ in the germline V gene. The CDR3 is made up of 14 amino acids. The DNA of the CDR3 is TGCGCCAGCAGCACCCGACTAGTGGGCCACGAGCAGTACTTC. Its protein is CASSTRLVGHEQYF.

The rearrangement links TRBV29-1 to TRBJ1-2, with TRBD1 matching 7 bases. CDR1 is SQVTM, CDR2 ANQGSEA, per germline. V trimming: 7 bases; J trimming: 0 bases; junction bases outside the gene matches: 8. The CDR3 runs 14 residues. This CDR3 is CSATLGTANYGYTF. In DNA, the CDR3 is TGCAGCGCAACGTTGGGGACAGCTAACTATGGCTACACCTTC.

Only one count was recorded for this clone. The chain couples TRBV27 to TRBJ2-7, with D hard to call. Germline loops: CDR1 MNHEY, CDR2 SMNVEV (reference sequence). V gave up 4 bases and J gave up 3 bases, with 10 bases separating them. The CDR3 is made up of 13 amino acids. CDR3 nucleotides: TGTGCCAGCAGTTATTCCCCAGGCTACGAGCAGTACTTC. Translating it yields CASSYSPGYEQYF.

V usage is TRBV12-5 and J usage is TRBJ2-2, with TRBD2 matching 7 bases. Unmatched junction bases numbered 11, after V lost 6 bases and J lost 4 bases. Germline values: CDR1 LGHNT, CDR2 FRNRAP. This CDR3 region has 16 residues. The CDR3 sequence is CASGPSGIFGTGELFF. CDR3 nucleotide sequence: TGTGCTAGTGGCCCCAGCGGGATCTTCGGCACCGGGGAGCTGTTTTTT.

This CDR3 is CASSTIQGNYGYTF. In DNA form, the CDR3 reads TGCGCCAGCAGTACGATACAGGGGAACTATGGCTACACCTTC. This sequence joins TRBV5-1 and TRBJ1-2, with 7 bases that match TRBD1. This CDR3 has 14 residues. Germline values: CDR1 SGHRS, CDR2 YFSETQ. Trimming took 5 bases from V and 2 from J; bases not matched to a gene: 6.

The chain has TRBV4-1 and TRBJ2-7, with D maybe TRBD2 (5 bases). CDR1 is MGHRA and CDR2 is YSYEKL in the germline V gene. The germline V and J ends were trimmed by 1 base and 4 bases, with 11 bases remaining between them. CDR3 length equals 14 residues. The CDR3 DNA follows: TGCGCCAGCAGCCAAGCGGGAAGGAGGTACGAGCAGTACTTC. Translated, it gives CASSQAGRRYEQYF.

The chain combines TRBV9 with TRBJ2-7; D possibly corresponds to TRBD2 (6 bases). The V gene lost 3 bases and the J gene lost 2 bases, with 21 bases spanning the gap. This CDR3 is built from 17 residues. The germline V gene has CDR1 SGDLS and CDR2 YYNGEE. In nucleotides, the CDR3 is TGTGCCAGCAGCGCGAGATCCTATAGCGGAGCCACCTACGAGCAGTACTTC. It is translated as CASSARSYSGATYEQYF.

The chain recombines TRBV5-6 with TRBJ2-1; TRBD1 matches at 7 bases. Per the germline V gene, CDR1 is SGHDT and CDR2 is YYEEEE. The ends lost 2 bases at V and 9 bases at J; junction bases unmatched: 8. CDR3 length: 14 residues. CDR3 DNA sequence: TGTGCCAGCAGCTTAGCTCGACAGGGCGGTGAGCAGTTCTTC. Translated, it gives CASSLARQGGEQFF.

V and J are TRBV2 and TRBJ2-6; D is perhaps TRBD2 (5 bases). The CDR3 sequence is 18 residues long. Germline V CDR1 and CDR2: SNHLY, FYNNEI. Trimming left V 2 bases short and J 0 bases short, with 14 bases between. The CDR3 protein is CASSERGSAPSGANVLTF. For the CDR3, the DNA is TGTGCCAGCAGTGAACGGGGAAGCGCCCCCTCTGGGGCCAACGTCCTGACTTTC.

The V and J genes are TRBV6-5 and TRBJ1-2; 9 nucleotides match TRBD1. This CDR3 region has 14 residues. V dropped 6 bases and J dropped 2; count of bases not matched to a gene: 4. Germline V CDR1 and CDR2: MNHEY, SVGAGI. CDR3 sequence reads: CASSQTGGNYGYTF. The DNA of the CDR3 is TGTGCCAGCAGCCAGACAGGGGGAAACTATGGCTACACCTTC.

The V and J genes are TRBV5-1 and TRBJ1-2; the match to TRBD1 covers 7 bases. The CDR3 consists of 15 residues. Germline V lookup: CDR1 SGHRS, CDR2 YFSETQ. Trimming at V came to 4 bases and at J to 7 bases, leaving 13 bases not matched to a gene. As DNA, the CDR3 is TGCGCCAGCAGCCCAGACTACGGGACAGCTGGTGGCTACACCTTC. Translating gives CASSPDYGTAGGYTF.

The chain links TRBV2 to TRBJ2-3; 7 bases line up with TRBD2. After removal of 7 bases from V and 4 bases from J, the junction contained 8 bases not matched to a gene. Germline V gives CDR1 SNHLY, CDR2 FYNNEI. This CDR3 spans 14 amino acids. CDR3 sequence: CASTSGGGPDTQYF. CDR3 coding DNA: TGTGCCAGCACCTCGGGGGGAGGGCCAGATACGCAGTATTTT.

The CDR3 sequence: CASSLSRPGWSEQYF. In nucleotides, the CDR3 is TGTGCCAGCAGCTTATCGAGACCAGGGTGGAGTGAGCAGTACTTC. The chain employs TRBV11-2 and TRBJ2-7, with D maybe TRBD1 (5 bases). Germline V CDR1 and CDR2: SGHAT, FQNNGV. Trimming took off 2 bases at V and 7 bases at J, with 18 bases between the two ends. The CDR3 covers 15 residues. Based on the CDR3 plus reference TRBV11-2 and TRBJ2-7, the full variable domain is EAGVAQSPRYKIIEKRQSVAFWCNPISGHATLYWYQQILGQGPKLLIQFQNNGVVDDSQLPKDRFSAERLKGVDSTLKIQPAKLEDSAVYLCASSLSRPGWSEQYFGPGTRLTVT.

The chain's CDR3 is CASSPSGGSGYNEQFF. DNA of the CDR3: TGCGCCAGCAGCCCTAGCGGGGGAAGCGGCTACAATGAGCAGTTCTTC. The chain employs TRBV10-1 and TRBJ2-1; 10 bases are a match to TRBD2. Germline V gene sequence: CDR1 WNHNN, CDR2 SYGVQD (reference sequence). J gave up 3 bases and V 6 bases, and 8 bases lay outside the gene matches. The CDR3 has 16 residues.